This T cell receptor beta chain was sequenced during a study of early T cells in non-severe SARS-CoV-2 infection. About the research overall: Sequencing input comprised bulk RNA from unsorted whole blood; chain pairing was not available.

This clonotype has a count of ten or more. Researchers tagged individual cDNA molecules with unique molecular identifiers. TCRdb recomputed calls from the 5' RACE reads with MiXCR, one row per CDR3 protein. The sample gives about 44,000 distinct CDR3 sequences, around 6% of which show up once; around 12% is in the top ten. Source material: whole blood. The receptor's source is an adult who was a healthcare worker with PCR-confirmed SARS-CoV-2 infection or an uninfected control (not recorded which).

CDR3 sequence reads: CASSQEGYFIGEKLFF. CDR3 nucleotide sequence: TGCGCCAGCAGCCAAGAGGGCTATTTCATCGGAGAAAAACTGTTTTTT. V usage is TRBV4-3 and J usage is TRBJ1-4; D unresolved. Germline CDR1 reads LGHNA; CDR2 reads YSLEER. Trimming removed 0 bases at V and 8 bases at J, with 16 bases between. This CDR3 contains 16 residues.